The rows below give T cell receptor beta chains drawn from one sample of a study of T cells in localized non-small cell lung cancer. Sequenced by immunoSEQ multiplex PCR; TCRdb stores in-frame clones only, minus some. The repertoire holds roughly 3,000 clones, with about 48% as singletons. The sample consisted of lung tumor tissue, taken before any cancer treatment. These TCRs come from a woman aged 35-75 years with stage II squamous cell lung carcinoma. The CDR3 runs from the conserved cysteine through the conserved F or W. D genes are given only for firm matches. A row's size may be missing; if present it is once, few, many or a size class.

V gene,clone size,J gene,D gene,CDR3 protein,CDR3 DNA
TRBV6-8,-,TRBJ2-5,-,CASSPMESLAETQYF,TGTGCCAGCAGCCCTATGGAGAGTCTCGCGGAGACCCAGTACTTC
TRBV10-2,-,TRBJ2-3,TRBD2,CASSGERGRTDTQYF,TGCGCCAGCAGTGGTGAGCGGGGCCGCACAGATACGCAGTATTTT
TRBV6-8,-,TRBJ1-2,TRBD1,CASSFSGQNYGYTF,TGTGCCAGCAGTTTTTCGGGACAGAACTATGGCTACACCTTC
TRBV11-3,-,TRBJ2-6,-,CASSFYAASSGANVLTF,TGTGCCAGCAGCTTTTATGCGGCAAGCTCTGGGGCCAACGTCCTGACTTTC
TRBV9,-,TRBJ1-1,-,CASSLFGGLNTEAFF,TGTGCCAGCAGCCTTTTCGGGGGATTAAACACTGAAGCTTTCTTT
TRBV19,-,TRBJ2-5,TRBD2,CASKERELETQYF,TGTGCCAGTAAGGAGCGGGAGTTGGAGACCCAGTACTTC
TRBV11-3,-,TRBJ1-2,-,CASSLGPTGSYGYTF,TGTGCCAGCAGCTTAGGGCCGACAGGCTCCTATGGCTACACCTTC
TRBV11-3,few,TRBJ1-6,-,CASSVNPDNSPLHF,TGTGCCAGCAGCGTCAATCCAGATAATTCACCCCTCCACTTT
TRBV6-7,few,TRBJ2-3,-,CASRTERDADTQYF,TGTGCCAGCAGAACAGAACGGGACGCAGATACGCAGTATTTT
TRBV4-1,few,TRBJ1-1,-,CASSLQTEAEAFF,TGCGCCAGCAGCCTCCAAACCGAAGCTGAAGCTTTCTTT
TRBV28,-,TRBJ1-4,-,CASKGGAGTGKLFF,TGTGCCAGCAAGGGCGGGGCGGGAACTGGAAAACTGTTTTTT
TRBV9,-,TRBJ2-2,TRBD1,CASTPRGTGELFF,TGTGCCAGCACCCCCAGGGGGACCGGGGAGCTGTTTTTT
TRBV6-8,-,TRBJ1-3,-,CASSSGQLFSGNTIYF,TGTGCCAGCAGTTCTGGACAGCTTTTCTCTGGAAACACCATATATTTT
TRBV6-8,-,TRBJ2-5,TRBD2,CASSSLLAGVTGYQETQYF,TGTGCCAGCAGTTCTTTACTAGCGGGAGTGACTGGGTACCAAGAGACCCAGTACTTC
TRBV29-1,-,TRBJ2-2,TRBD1,CSVETGSNTGELFF,TGCAGCGTTGAGACAGGGTCGAACACCGGGGAGCTGTTTTTT
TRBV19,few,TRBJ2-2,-,CASSYGRTGELFF,TGTGCCAGTAGCTATGGTCGCACCGGGGAGCTGTTTTTT
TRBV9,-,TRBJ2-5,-,CASSVEGQETQYF,TGTGCCAGCAGCGTAGAAGGCCAAGAGACCCAGTACTTC
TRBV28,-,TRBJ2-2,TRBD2,CASSLKAAGANTGELFF,TGTGCCAGCAGTTTAAAGGCGGCGGGAGCGAACACCGGGGAGCTGTTTTTT
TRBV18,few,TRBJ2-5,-,CASSPREREETQYF,TGTGCCAGCTCACCACGGGAGCGGGAAGAGACCCAGTACTTC
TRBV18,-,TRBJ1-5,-,CASSPGLGQGNQPQHF,TGTGCCAGCTCACCTGGACTAGGGCAGGGCAATCAGCCCCAGCATTTT
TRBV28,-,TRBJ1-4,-,CASSFPFPRKSGEKLFF,TGTGCCAGCAGTTTCCCCTTCCCTAGAAAAAGCGGTGAAAAACTGTTTTTT
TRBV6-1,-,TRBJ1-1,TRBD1,CASSEQGGNTEAFF,TGTGCCAGCAGTGAACAGGGGGGGAACACTGAAGCTTTCTTT
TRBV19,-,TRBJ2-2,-,CASSQTGTAGTGELFF,TGTGCCAGTAGTCAAACAGGGACGGCGGGCACCGGGGAGCTGTTTTTT
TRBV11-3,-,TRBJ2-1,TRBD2,CASSLGQGGYNEQFF,TGTGCCAGCAGCTTAGGGCAGGGAGGGTACAATGAGCAGTTCTTC
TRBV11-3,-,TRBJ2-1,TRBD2,CASSPFPGLASSYNEQFF,TGTGCCAGCAGCCCATTCCCGGGACTAGCTTCTTCCTACAATGAGCAGTTCTTC
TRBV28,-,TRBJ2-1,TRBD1,CASSPAGTGEYNEQFF,TGTGCCAGCAGTCCCGCCGGGACAGGCGAATACAATGAGCAGTTCTTC
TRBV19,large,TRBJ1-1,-,CASSIPGLNTEAFF,TGTGCCAGTAGTATCCCGGGCTTGAACACTGAAGCTTTCTTT
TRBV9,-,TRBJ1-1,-,CASSGTAINTEAFF,TGTGCCAGCAGCGGGACTGCTATCAACACTGAAGCTTTCTTT
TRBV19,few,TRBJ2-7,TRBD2,CASSTPGLAGIYEQYF,TGTGCCAGTAGTACCCCAGGACTAGCGGGGATATACGAGCAGTACTTC
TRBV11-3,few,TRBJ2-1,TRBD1,CASSLGTGEGNEQFF,TGTGCTAGCAGCTTAGGGACAGGGGAGGGCAATGAGCAGTTCTTC
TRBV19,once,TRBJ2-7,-,CATTHGEGPYEQYF,TGTGCCACTACCCACGGAGAGGGCCCCTACGAGCAGTACTTC
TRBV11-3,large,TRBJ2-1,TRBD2,CASSLTTSGVDEQFF,TGTGCCAGCAGCTTAACGACTAGCGGGGTTGATGAGCAGTTCTTC
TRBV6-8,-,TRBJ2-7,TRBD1,CASRSRQGASYEQYF,TGTGCCAGCAGAAGCCGACAGGGGGCATCCTACGAGCAGTACTTC
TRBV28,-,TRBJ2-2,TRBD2,CASSQPGLAISGELFF,TGTGCCAGCAGTCAACCGGGACTAGCGATATCCGGGGAGCTGTTTTTT
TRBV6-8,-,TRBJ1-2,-,CASTGSDYGYTF,TGTGCCAGCACAGGGTCTGACTATGGCTACACCTTC
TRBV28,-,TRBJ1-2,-,CASSLDRNYGYTF,TGTGCCAGCAGTTTAGACAGAAACTATGGCTACACCTTC
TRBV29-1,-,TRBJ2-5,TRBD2,CSVSGGIKETQYF,TGCAGCGTTAGCGGGGGGATTAAAGAGACCCAGTACTTC
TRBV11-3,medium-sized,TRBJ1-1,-,CASSLYGSGTEAFF,TGTGCCAGCAGCTTGTATGGGTCGGGCACTGAAGCTTTCTTT
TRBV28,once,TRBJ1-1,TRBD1,CASARTGYTEAFF,TGTGCCAGCGCAAGGACAGGTTACACTGAAGCTTTCTTT
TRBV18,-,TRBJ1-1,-,CASSPGMNTEAFF,TGTGCCAGCTCCCCTGGGATGAACACTGAAGCTTTCTTT
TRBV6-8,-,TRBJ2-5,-,CASSYSSNVDRKETQYF,TGTGCCAGCAGTTACTCGAGTAATGTGGACAGAAAAGAGACCCAGTACTTC
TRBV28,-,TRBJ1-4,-,CASSLGGVPNEKLFF,TGTGCCAGCAGTTTGGGGGGCGTGCCTAATGAAAAACTGTTTTTT
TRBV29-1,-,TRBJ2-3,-,CSWEGDTDTQYF,TGCAGCTGGGAAGGGGACACAGATACGCAGTATTTT
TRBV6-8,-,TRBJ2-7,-,CATPTSACPSYEQYF,TGTGCCACCCCCACCTCGGCCTGCCCCTCCTACGAGCAGTACTTC
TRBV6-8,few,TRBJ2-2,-,CASSYSRHLNTGELFF,TGTGCCAGCAGTTACTCGAGGCACCTGAACACCGGGGAGCTGTTTTTT
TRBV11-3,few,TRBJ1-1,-,CASSLGARLNTEAFF,TGTGCCAGCAGCTTAGGGGCTCGATTGAACACTGAAGCTTTCTTT
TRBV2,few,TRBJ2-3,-,CATGPGPGADTQYF,TGTGCCACCGGGCCTGGCCCAGGGGCAGATACGCAGTATTTT
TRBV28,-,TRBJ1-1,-,CASNPAAGQLNTEAFF,TGTGCCAGCAATCCCGCGGCCGGACAGTTGAACACTGAAGCTTTCTTT
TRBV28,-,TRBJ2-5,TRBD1,CASSSPTGGGETQYF,TGTGCCAGCAGTTCCCCTACAGGGGGCGGGGAGACCCAGTACTTC